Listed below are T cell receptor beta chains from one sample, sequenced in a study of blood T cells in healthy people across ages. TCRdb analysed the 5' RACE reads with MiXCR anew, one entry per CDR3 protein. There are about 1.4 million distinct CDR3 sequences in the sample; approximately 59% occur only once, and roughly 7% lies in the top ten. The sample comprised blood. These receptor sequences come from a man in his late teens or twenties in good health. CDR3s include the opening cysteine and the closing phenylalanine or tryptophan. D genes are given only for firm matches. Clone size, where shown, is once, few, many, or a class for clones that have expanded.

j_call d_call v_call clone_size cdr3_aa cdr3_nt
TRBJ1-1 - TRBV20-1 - CSAREDRGAREAFF TGCAGTGCTAGAGAAGATAGGGGGGCGCGAGAAGCTTTCTTT
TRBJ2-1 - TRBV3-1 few CASSQGSGGQFF TGTGCCAGCAGCCAAGGTTCAGGTGGGCAGTTCTTC
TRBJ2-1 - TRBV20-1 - CSARARGADLREQFF TGCAGTGCTAGAGCTCGGGGGGCAGATCTGAGGGAGCAGTTCTTC
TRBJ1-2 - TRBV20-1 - CSAVTDSTFYGYTF TGCAGTGCTGTCACTGACAGCACTTTCTATGGCTACACCTTC
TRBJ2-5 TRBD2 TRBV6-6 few CASAGGPETQYF TGTGCCTCCGCGGGAGGGCCTGAGACCCAGTACTTC
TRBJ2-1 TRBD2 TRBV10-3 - CAIGSREGNEQFF TGTGCCATCGGTTCAAGGGAGGGGAATGAGCAGTTCTTC
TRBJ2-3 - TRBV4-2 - CASSQRPGTLTDTQYF TGTGCCAGCAGCCAACGACCGGGGACTCTCACAGATACGCAGTATTTT
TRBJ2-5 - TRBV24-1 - CATSAHQRDEQYF TGTGCCACCAGTGCTCACCAGCGCGATGAGCAGTACTTC
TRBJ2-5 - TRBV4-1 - CASSQDPSGSYKQYF TGCGCCAGCAGCCAAGACCCCTCGGGTAGCTACAAGCAGTACTTC
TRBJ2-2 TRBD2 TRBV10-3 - CATLTSGTGDTGELFF TGTGCCACCCTGACTAGCGGGACAGGCGACACCGGGGAGCTGTTTTTT
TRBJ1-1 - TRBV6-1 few CASSEMMLNTEAFF TGTGCCAGCAGTGAAATGATGTTGAACACTGAAGCTTTCTTT
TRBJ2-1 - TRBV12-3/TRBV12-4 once CASSLLMGEANEQFF TGTGCCAGCAGTCTCCTTATGGGAGAGGCTAATGAGCAGTTCTTC
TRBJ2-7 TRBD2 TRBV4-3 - CASSRTSGGNEQYF TGCGCCAGCAGCCGGACTAGCGGGGGCAACGAGCAGTACTTC
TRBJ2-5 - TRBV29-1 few CSVDIWQETQYF TGCAGCGTTGATATCTGGCAAGAGACCCAGTACTTC
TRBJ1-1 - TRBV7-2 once CASGSYGYGLLNTEAFF TGTGCCAGCGGGAGCTATGGGTATGGACTCTTGAACACTGAAGCTTTCTTT